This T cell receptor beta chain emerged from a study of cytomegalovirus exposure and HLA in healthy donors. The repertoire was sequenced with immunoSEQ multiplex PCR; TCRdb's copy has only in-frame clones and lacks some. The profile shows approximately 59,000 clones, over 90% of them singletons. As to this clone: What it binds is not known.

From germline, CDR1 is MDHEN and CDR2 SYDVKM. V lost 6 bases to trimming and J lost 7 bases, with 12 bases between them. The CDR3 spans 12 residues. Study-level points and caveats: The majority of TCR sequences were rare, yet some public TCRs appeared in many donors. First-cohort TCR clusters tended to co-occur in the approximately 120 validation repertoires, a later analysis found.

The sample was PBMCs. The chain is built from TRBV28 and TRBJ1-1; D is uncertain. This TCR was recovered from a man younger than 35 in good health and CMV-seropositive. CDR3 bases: TGTGCCAGCAGAAGCGGGTTAGGTGAAGCTTTCTTT. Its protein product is CASRSGLGEAFF.